This T cell receptor beta chain is from a study of CD8+CD57+ T cells in acquired aplastic anemia. Study context: Sorting CD4+ and CD8+ cells gave DNA averaging approximately 3 ug.

TCR beta VDJ combinations and CDR3 sequences were profiled from genomic DNA. One entry per CDR3 protein results from TCRdb running MiXCR on the reads. The sample holds 160,000 or so distinct CDR3 sequences; around half are singletons and the top ten take around 2.9%. For sequencing, patients were chosen who had shown expansion of CD8+CD57+ cells by flow cytometry. Details on this clonotype: Antigen specificity is unknown.

Regarding the study as a whole: Almost 30 sequences, all CD8+ CDR3, were shared between patients and controls.

The TCR originated in a human donor with aplastic anemia. Sequenced input: sorted CD4+, CD8+, or CD8+CD57+ T cells (not recorded which) from PBMCs.

The CDR3 here is CSVGVAGNYNEQFF. For the CDR3, the DNA is TGCAGCGTTGGGGTTGCGGGGAACTACAATGAGCAGTTCTTC. The chain is built from TRBV29-1 and TRBJ2-1, with D tentatively TRBD2 (6 bases). Trimming stripped 4 bases from V and 3 bases from J, with 13 bases between. This CDR3 is built from 14 residues. Germline CDR1 is SQVTM and CDR2 is ANQGSEA.